This T cell receptor beta chain was recovered during a study of T cells in Graves' hyperthyroidism and ophthalmopathy. There were TCR beta CDR3 regions amplified from RNA transcripts. First-round RT-PCR with HTBI primers amplified the TCR CDR3 region. TCRdb re-analysed the multiplex PCR reads in MiXCR, keeping a single row per CDR3 protein. The data hold about 380,000 distinct CDR3 sequences, with roughly 13% observed a single time. Study-level results: Also found in blood were most expanded thyroid clonotypes above 0.001.

This clonotype was seen repeatedly, ten times or more. Its cognate antigen is unknown. Subjects aged 18 to 65 presented with newly diagnosed hyperthyroidism of less than 2 months' duration. From approximately 9.5 ml of fresh peripheral blood, PBMCs were isolated. The sequencing sample was made of blood. The clonotype comes from a man under 40 with Graves' hyperthyroidism that later progressed to Graves' ophthalmopathy.

The CDR3: CSARKALNTEAFF. The DNA of the CDR3 is TGCAGTGCTAGAAAGGCCCTGAACACTGAAGCTTTCTTT. The chain has TRBV20-1 and TRBJ1-1; no reliable D call. Germline lookup yields CDR1 DFQATT and CDR2 SNEGSKA (reference sequence). The CDR3 runs 13 residues. Trimming shortened V by 2 bases and J by 0 bases, and 7 bases separated the two germline ends.